This is a list of T cell receptor beta chains from one sample in a study of cytomegalovirus exposure and HLA in healthy donors. Produced via immunoSEQ multiplex PCR; TCRdb's table is partial and in-frame only. The table shows under 200,000 clones, with 60% to 80% occurring only once. Sequencing used PBMCs. All receptors come from a male donor in good health and CMV-seronegative. Both conserved end residues are part of each CDR3. A D gene is named only where the DNA matches it firmly. Size tells how often a clone was seen (once, few, many) or the class of an expanded clone, and some rows leave it out.

j_call clone_size v_call d_call cdr3_aa cdr3_nt
TRBJ2-5 . TRBV5-1 TRBD1 CASSFPGDRAYGETQYF TGCGCCAGCAGCTTTCCGGGCGACAGGGCCTATGGGGAGACCCAGTACTTC
TRBJ2-2 . TRBV4-1 . CASSQPDRNTGELFF TGCGCCAGCAGCCAACCGGACAGAAACACCGGGGAGCTGTTTTTT
TRBJ2-7 . TRBV7-9 TRBD1 CASSLAGQGAYEQYF TGTGCCAGCAGCCTGGCGGGACAGGGGGCATACGAGCAGTACTTC
TRBJ1-5 . TRBV19 . CASSFTGPNQPQHF TGTGCCAGTAGTTTTACAGGGCCCAATCAGCCCCAGCATTTT
TRBJ2-5 . TRBV5-4 TRBD2 CASSLVAGAGETQYF TGTGCCAGCAGCTTAGTAGCGGGAGCTGGAGAGACCCAGTACTTC
TRBJ2-2 . TRBV5-8 . CASSFLGAQDTGELFF TGTGCCAGCAGCTTTCTGGGGGCTCAGGACACCGGGGAGCTGTTTTTT
TRBJ2-3 . TRBV6-4 . CASSASRGGTDTQYF TGTGCCAGCAGTGCCTCCAGGGGAGGGACAGATACGCAGTATTTT
TRBJ2-7 . TRBV30 . CAWSVPRTIYEQYF TGTGCCTGGAGTGTACCGAGGACTATCTACGAGCAGTACTTC
TRBJ2-2 . TRBV7-9 . CASRPPLRDNSNTGELFF TGTGCCAGCAGACCACCCCTCCGGGACAACTCGAACACCGGGGAGCTGTTTTTT
TRBJ2-2 few TRBV28 . CASGRVNTGELFF TGTGCCAGCGGCAGGGTGAACACCGGGGAGCTGTTTTTT
TRBJ1-2 . TRBV7-2 TRBD1 CASSLAVGTGRDYGYTF TGTGCCAGCAGCTTAGCCGTTGGGACAGGGCGAGACTATGGCTACACCTTC
TRBJ2-7 once TRBV5-5 . CASSFTGTGHLEQYF TGTGCCAGCAGCTTCACCGGGACGGGACACCTCGAGCAGTACTTC
TRBJ2-1 . TRBV7-9 TRBD1 CASSLRTGGGNEQFF TGTGCCAGCAGCTTGCGGACAGGGGGCGGGAATGAGCAGTTCTTC
TRBJ2-7 few TRBV7-6 TRBD2 CASSLEREGWRQYF TGTGCCAGCAGCTTAGAGCGGGAGGGGTGGAGGCAGTACTTC
TRBJ1-1 . TRBV28 . CASSWARGTEAFF TGTGCCAGCAGTTGGGCCCGGGGGACTGAAGCTTTCTTT
TRBJ2-3 . TRBV28 . CASSEGHQADTQYF TGTGCCAGCAGCGAGGGACACCAGGCGGATACGCAGTATTTT
TRBJ2-7 . TRBV4-1 TRBD2 CASTAAIISGGNYEQYF TGCGCCAGCACAGCAGCGATAATTAGCGGGGGCAACTACGAGCAGTACTTC
TRBJ2-7 . TRBV6-1 . CASAATYEQYF TGTGCCAGCGCGGCTACCTACGAGCAGTACTTC
TRBJ2-3 . TRBV7-6 TRBD2 CASSPSGEGRTDTQYF TGTGCCAGCAGCCCTAGTGGGGAGGGCCGCACAGATACGCAGTATTTT
TRBJ2-7 . TRBV19 TRBD2 CASSSMGLADEQYF TGTGCCAGTAGTAGTATGGGACTAGCCGACGAGCAGTACTTC
TRBJ1-1 . TRBV13 TRBD1 CASSPGSTGSTEAFF TGTGCCAGCAGCCCTGGATCGACAGGGAGCACTGAAGCTTTCTTT
TRBJ2-3 . TRBV29-1 TRBD2 CSVWSVGGRGSPDTQYF TGCAGCGTTTGGAGTGTTGGCGGGAGAGGCTCCCCAGATACGCAGTATTTT
TRBJ2-1 . TRBV15 TRBD2 CATSRSGSVNEQFF TGTGCCACCAGCAGAAGCGGGAGCGTCAATGAGCAGTTCTTC
TRBJ2-7 . TRBV10-3 TRBD1 CAISLQGSSYEQYF TGTGCCATCAGCCTACAGGGGAGCAGTTACGAGCAGTACTTC
TRBJ1-2 few TRBV4-1 TRBD1 CASSLPDREAYGYTF TGCGCCAGCAGCCTCCCGGACAGGGAGGCCTATGGCTACACCTTC
TRBJ2-1 . TRBV27 TRBD2 CASSSRGLAINEQFF TGTGCCAGCAGTTCCAGGGGACTAGCTATCAATGAGCAGTTCTTC
TRBJ2-5 once TRBV4-3 . CASSQELRDFQETQYF TGCGCCAGCAGCCAAGAATTGAGGGACTTCCAAGAGACCCAGTACTTC
TRBJ2-1 . TRBV2 . CASSLLAGGNEQFF TGTGCCAGCAGTTTACTAGCAGGAGGGAATGAGCAGTTCTTC
TRBJ1-2 . TRBV5-1 . CASSFDSYGYTF TGCGCCAGCAGTTTCGACAGCTATGGCTACACCTTC
TRBJ1-6 . TRBV2 . CASRIRANSPLHF TGTGCCAGCAGGATCAGGGCGAATTCACCCCTCCACTTT
TRBJ2-6 . TRBV19 TRBD1 CASSQTGASGANVLTF TGTGCCAGTAGTCAGACAGGGGCCTCTGGGGCCAACGTCCTGACTTTC
TRBJ1-1 . TRBV28 . CASSSAQHEAFF TGTGCCAGCAGCTCCGCCCAACATGAAGCTTTCTTT
TRBJ2-3 . TRBV6-5 . CASSYQLGPRTDTQYF TGTGCCAGCAGTTACCAGTTGGGGCCCCGCACAGATACGCAGTATTTT
TRBJ2-3 few TRBV5-1 TRBD2 CASSLASGGTDTQYF TGCGCCAGCAGCTTAGCTAGCGGGGGTACAGATACGCAGTATTTT
TRBJ1-1 . TRBV11-2 TRBD1 CASSSGQGSGVTAFF TGTGCCAGCAGCTCGGGACAGGGTTCGGGGGTTACAGCTTTCTTT
TRBJ2-2 few TRBV18 . CASSPVHSLNTGELFF TGTGCCAGCTCACCAGTTCACAGCCTGAACACCGGGGAGCTGTTTTTT
TRBJ1-1 . TRBV7-6 . CASSFGPIVSEAFF TGTGCCAGCAGTTTTGGGCCAATAGTCTCTGAAGCTTTCTTT
TRBJ2-5 . TRBV2 . CASPQKSQETQYF TGTGCCAGCCCACAGAAGAGCCAAGAGACCCAGTACTTC
TRBJ2-5 . TRBV5-1 TRBD1 CASSAGDRGFSGETQYF TGCGCCAGCAGCGCCGGGGACAGGGGATTTTCGGGAGAGACCCAGTACTTC
TRBJ2-5 . TRBV28 TRBD1 CASSLPPQGTETQYF TGTGCCAGCAGTTTACCCCCACAGGGGACAGAGACCCAGTACTTC
TRBJ2-7 . TRBV6-6 TRBD2 CASTMTSGRYEQYF TGTGCCAGCACCATGACTAGCGGGAGGTACGAGCAGTACTTC
TRBJ2-7 . TRBV7-9 TRBD2 CASSLLTSGSYEQYF TGTGCCAGCAGCTTATTAACTAGCGGGAGCTACGAGCAGTACTTC
TRBJ1-2 . TRBV5-3 . CARNKGVIHGYTF TGTGCCAGAAACAAGGGAGTTATACATGGCTACACCTTC
TRBJ2-7 . TRBV7-2 . CASSLEGGTYEQYF TGTGCCAGCAGCTTAGAGGGGGGGACCTACGAGCAGTACTTC
TRBJ2-3 once TRBV9 . CASSVEGFSRGTQYF TGTGCCAGCAGCGTAGAGGGATTTTCTCGGGGTACGCAGTATTTT
TRBJ2-6 few TRBV5-1 TRBD1 CASSLGRTGRMSGANVLTF TGCGCCAGCAGCTTGGGTAGGACAGGGCGAATGTCTGGGGCCAACGTCCTGACTTTC
TRBJ2-1 once TRBV5-1 TRBD2 CASRITSGGFHEQFF TGCGCCAGCAGGATAACTAGCGGGGGGTTTCATGAGCAGTTCTTC
TRBJ1-4 . TRBV14 . CASRQGGEKLFF TGTGCCAGCAGACAGGGAGGGGAAAAACTGTTTTTT
TRBJ2-1 . TRBV15 TRBD2 CATSRRLGAGGSFSYNEQFF TGTGCCACCAGCAGACGATTAGGGGCGGGAGGGTCATTCTCCTACAATGAGCAGTTCTTC
TRBJ2-2 few TRBV2 . CASSDPGNDALNTGELFF TGTGCCAGCAGTGACCCAGGGAACGATGCCCTGAACACCGGGGAGCTGTTTTTT